The source of this T cell receptor beta chain is a study of identifying expanded T cells in peripheral blood. Generated by immunoSEQ multiplex PCR, the TCRdb table keeps only in-frame clones and is missing some. The table lists some 96,000 clones, roughly 88% of them singletons. Healthy donors had no documented immune events, such as infections, while sampled. The CDR3 consists of 14 residues. The germline V and J ends were trimmed by 6 bases and 5 bases, with 16 bases remaining between them. Germline CDR1 and CDR2: SNHLY and FYNNEI. General study points: Across healthy donors, higher total template counts meant significantly greater roughly 2-week count variance.

This clone was recorded a few times. Its antigen is not known. This receptor was obtained from a person between 18 and 69 years old in good health. The sequenced material came from blood. The rearrangement joins TRBV2 to TRBJ1-2; D call uncertain. CDR3 protein: CASRGALTWYGYTF. For the CDR3, the DNA is TGTGCCAGCAGAGGAGCCCTGACCTGGTATGGCTACACCTTC.